This entry concerns a single T cell receptor beta chain. The V gene end was trimmed by 0 bases and the J gene end by 5 bases; junction bases not matched to a gene: 11. Germline-derived CDR1 and CDR2 are SGHNT and YYREEE (reference sequence). CDR3 size: 16 residues. Profiling relied on immunoSEQ multiplex PCR, and the TCRdb table lists in-frame clones only, not all of them. The sample carries roughly 150,000 clones, 80% to 90% recorded once. These data are taken from a study of blood T cell repertoires in COVID-19. The source material was peripheral blood. This chain joins TRBV5-4 and TRBJ2-7; 7 bases align to TRBD2. This TCR derives from a middle-aged woman with acute or convalescent COVID-19. CDR3 nucleotides: TGTGCCAGCAGCTTGGCCTGGGGGACTACTTCCCACGAGCAGTACTTC. It is translated as CASSLAWGTTSHEQYF.